The rows below give T cell receptor beta chains drawn from one sample of a study of blood T cell repertoires in COVID-19. Sequenced by immunoSEQ multiplex PCR; TCRdb stores in-frame clones only, minus some. The data contain approximately 500,000 clones, 70% to 90% of them singletons. What was sequenced was PBMCs or T cells enriched from blood (not recorded which). These receptors were obtained from a woman aged 40 to 49 who had recovered from COVID-19. CDR3s leave out the opening cysteine and the closing phenylalanine or tryptophan.

J gene | V gene | CDR3 protein
TRBJ1-1 | TRBV10-3 | AISESAVRSTEAF
TRBJ2-7 | TRBV27 | ASSPVGGVPQY
TRBJ2-2 | TRBV27 | ASTLRLAANTGELF
TRBJ2-7 | TRBV6-5 | ASRVGRDYEQY
TRBJ2-1 | TRBV24-1 | ATSDFLTSGSSEQF
TRBJ1-1 | TRBV3-1/TRBV3-2 | ASSSPGQGNTEAF
TRBJ2-7 | TRBV19 | ASSISLAGETLMWREQY
TRBJ2-7 | TRBV5-1 | ASSLDGPVFSYEQY
TRBJ1-6 | TRBV6-1 | ASSEVGDRIYSPLH
TRBJ2-7 | TRBV19 | ASRSVRRNEQY
TRBJ1-4 | TRBV11-2 | ASSLAAGRGHEKLF
TRBJ1-5 | TRBV29-1 | SVGPGRGNQPQH
TRBJ1-2 | TRBV18 | ASSTRTAGHTNYGYT
TRBJ2-2 | TRBV11-3 | ASSLGGNRGRESGELF
TRBJ1-6 | TRBV13 | ASSPPGTGNSPLH
TRBJ2-2 | TRBV7-2 | ASSSVGLAGGNGELF
TRBJ1-5 | TRBV28 | ASSFTGGVQPQH
TRBJ2-1 | TRBV5-4 | ASRPQALLAGEQF
TRBJ2-5 | TRBV7-9 | ASSPPPAGVGETQY
TRBJ1-1 | TRBV7-8 | ASSKEDRLNTEAF
TRBJ2-1 | TRBV29-1 | SVGNGVGVNEQF
TRBJ2-7 | TRBV29-1 | SVDLGQGVREQY
TRBJ1-2 | TRBV7-9 | ASSLVPEAGNGYT
TRBJ2-3 | TRBV5-1 | ASSFLGGRSATDTQY
TRBJ1-2 | TRBV27 | ASKPTGTSYGYT
TRBJ1-2 | TRBV18 | ASSPPEGQGSYGYT
TRBJ2-7 | TRBV10-3 | AISDGLTSGESSYEQY
TRBJ2-7 | TRBV9 | ASSLTGAYSYEQY
TRBJ1-2 | TRBV4-3 | ASSQGARGSPLYGYT
TRBJ2-1 | TRBV4-2 | ASSQKVGYSGTFNEQF
TRBJ1-2 | TRBV5-5 | ASSLVMDGLYT